This is a list of T cell receptor beta chains from one sample in a study of T cell changes during pregnancy in multiple sclerosis. The table came from immunoSEQ multiplex PCR; TCRdb's copy has only in-frame clones and leaves some out. Of about 81,000 clones listed, 85% to 95% are singletons. Sample: peripheral blood, taken in the third trimester of pregnancy. These receptor sequences come from a female donor with multiple sclerosis, enrolled in a pregnancy study. CDR3s include the opening cysteine and the closing phenylalanine or tryptophan. Each record gives: CDR3 DNA, CDR3 protein, V gene, J gene, D gene, clone size. The D gene is left open where the match is weak. The size entry is marked missing in some rows and otherwise reads once, few, many or a size class.

DNA: TGTGCCAGCTCACCCCTCTCCAGGGAGGGAGGGACTGAAGCTTTCTTT
CDR3: CASSPLSREGGTEAFF
V: TRBV18
J: TRBJ1-1
D: NA
size: NA

DNA: TGCGCCAGCAGCTTGGGGCGGGGGGGTGAGCAGTTCTTC
CDR3: CASSLGRGGEQFF
V: TRBV5-1
J: TRBJ2-1
D: TRBD2
size: once

DNA: TGTGCCAGCAGTCAGGACAGGGGGGCGGCCAAAAACATTCAGTACTTC
CDR3: CASSQDRGAAKNIQYF
V: TRBV27
J: TRBJ2-4
D: TRBD1
size: NA

DNA: TGTGCCAGCAGTTTGACAGTTCCCAATGAGCAGTTCTTC
CDR3: CASSLTVPNEQFF
V: TRBV11-3
J: TRBJ2-1
D: NA
size: NA

DNA: TGTGCCAGCAGCTTAGGGCAGGGGGCCCTCTACGAGCAGTACTTC
CDR3: CASSLGQGALYEQYF
V: TRBV7-8
J: TRBJ2-7
D: TRBD1
size: NA

DNA: TGTGCCAGCAGTTTGGGCAGGGGGAGCTCCTACGAGCAGTACTTC
CDR3: CASSLGRGSSYEQYF
V: TRBV27
J: TRBJ2-7
D: TRBD1
size: NA

DNA: TGTGCCAGCAGCTTATCGGGGGAGGAGACCCAGTACTTC
CDR3: CASSLSGEETQYF
V: TRBV13
J: TRBJ2-5
D: NA
size: once

DNA: TGTGCCAGCAGTTACCAGGGGGGACGGGCGGCTGAAGCTTTCTTT
CDR3: CASSYQGGRAAEAFF
V: TRBV6-5
J: TRBJ1-1
D: TRBD1
size: NA

DNA: TGTGCCAGCAACCGTGGGGGGGACACTGAAGCTTTCTTT
CDR3: CASNRGGDTEAFF
V: TRBV13
J: TRBJ1-1
D: NA
size: NA

DNA: TGTGCCAGCAGCTTAGGGGCAACTAGCACAGATACGCAGTATTTT
CDR3: CASSLGATSTDTQYF
V: TRBV7-6
J: TRBJ2-3
D: NA
size: NA

DNA: TGTGCCAGCAGCCAACTCGGGGGATACGAGCAGTACTTC
CDR3: CASSQLGGYEQYF
V: TRBV11-2
J: TRBJ2-7
D: NA
size: NA

DNA: TGCGCCAGCCCCAACGACCAGGGTGGTGGCTACACCTTC
CDR3: CASPNDQGGGYTF
V: TRBV5-1
J: TRBJ1-2
D: NA
size: NA

DNA: TGTGCCAGCAGCTTAGCGCTGGCAGGCAGGGGCACTGAAGCTTTCTTT
CDR3: CASSLALAGRGTEAFF
V: TRBV7-8
J: TRBJ1-1
D: NA
size: NA

DNA: TGTGCCAGCAGCCAAGATCACCCTACTAGCGGGGATTCCAATGAGCAGTTCTTC
CDR3: CASSQDHPTSGDSNEQFF
V: TRBV14
J: TRBJ2-1
D: TRBD2
size: NA

DNA: TGTGCCAGCTCCAGCGGGGATTCACCCCTCCACTTT
CDR3: CASSSGDSPLHF
V: TRBV9
J: TRBJ1-6
D: NA
size: NA

DNA: TGCGCCAGCACCCACGGCGGGGGGAGAGAGACCCAGTACTTC
CDR3: CASTHGGGRETQYF
V: TRBV5-1
J: TRBJ2-5
D: TRBD2
size: NA

DNA: TGCAGCCTGCGACAGGGGCTCACAGATACGCAGTATTTT
CDR3: CSLRQGLTDTQYF
V: TRBV29-1
J: TRBJ2-3
D: TRBD1
size: NA

DNA: TGCGCCAGCAGCTTGGGACCCAGGGGGACTGAAGCTTTCTTT
CDR3: CASSLGPRGTEAFF
V: TRBV5-1
J: TRBJ1-1
D: TRBD1
size: NA

DNA: TGTGCCAGCAAAATGACAGGGCCTTACTACGAGCAGTACTTC
CDR3: CASKMTGPYYEQYF
V: TRBV27
J: TRBJ2-7
D: TRBD1
size: NA

DNA: TGTGCCAGCAGGAGGACGGGAGGGTTGGAAAAACTGTTTTTT
CDR3: CASRRTGGLEKLFF
V: TRBV6-6
J: TRBJ1-4
D: NA
size: NA

DNA: TGTGCCAGCAGAAGGACAGGGACTCGGACTGAAGCTTTCTTT
CDR3: CASRRTGTRTEAFF
V: TRBV6-5
J: TRBJ1-1
D: TRBD1
size: NA

DNA: TGTGCCAGCAGCTACCGGGATCCCAGCGCCTACGAGCAGTACTTC
CDR3: CASSYRDPSAYEQYF
V: TRBV6-6
J: TRBJ2-7
D: NA
size: NA